Given below is one T cell receptor beta chain in context. Under the authors' procedure: Reference gene primers were amplified, and this amplification served to estimate nucleated cell counts. The assay was immunoSEQ multiplex PCR, and TCRdb's table has in-frame clones only and misses some. The DNA was the basis for D and trimming; V, J and clone size are from that table. The table has around 450,000 clones, roughly 85% seen once. This CDR3 region has 16 residues. The V gene lost 1 base and the J gene lost 7 bases, with 15 bases spanning the gap. Germline loops: CDR1 SGHRS, CDR2 YFSETQ. The source of the sample is a study of blood T cell repertoires in COVID-19. Study overall: Acute-phase and convalescent COVID-19 samples originated in the United States, Italy and Spain. Sample material is recorded as cDNA or gDNA derived from T cells, B-cell-depleted T cells, or PBMCs.

Sequenced: PBMCs or T cells enriched from blood (not recorded which). The TCR was taken from a woman aged 18-29 years with acute COVID-19. The V gene is TRBV5-1, the J gene TRBJ1-6, with D possibly matching TRBD1 (6 bases). CDR3 coding DNA: TGCGCCAGCAGCTTGTTTGCAGGGGCGCAGAATTCACCCCTCCACTTT. The encoded protein is CASSLFAGAQNSPLHF. Full variable domain (remainder filled in from reference TRBV5-1 and TRBJ1-6): KAGVTQTPRYLIKTRGQQVTLSCSPISGHRSVSWYQQTPGQGLQFLFEYFSETQRNKGNFPGRFSGRQFSNSRSEMNVSTLELGDSALYLCASSLFAGAQNSPLHFGNGTRLTVT.